One and the same sample provided the 8 T cell receptor beta chains below, sequenced in a study of cytomegalovirus exposure and HLA in healthy donors (dated by TCRdb to the late 2010s). Receptor libraries were prepared by the immunoSEQ multiplex PCR assay. The multiplex PCR relied on a mix of 60 forward primers for TCR Vbeta segments and 13 reverse primers for TCR Jbeta segments. In TCRdb, the immuneACCESS table is reduced to in-frame sequences with V and J assigned. These tables do not hold every clone; where another copy was compared, an unresolved V gene accounts for under half, and the others remain unexplained. The sample table records around 88,000 clones. 5.5% of the sample belongs to the ten largest clones. The sequencing sample was made of PBMCs. The receptors here all came from a girl aged 10 to 17 in good health and CMV-seropositive.

CDR3: CASSWGGRVQPQHF. The CDR3 nucleotides are TGTGCCAGCAGCTGGGGGGGGAGGGTTCAGCCCCAGCATTTT. This chain links TRBV5-8 with TRBJ1-5; perhaps TRBD1 as D (5 bases). With 3 bases removed from V and 6 bases from J, the gap between germline ends came to 13 bases. Germline CDR1 reads SGHTS; CDR2 reads YDEGEE. The CDR3 totals 14 residues.

The chain has TRBV28 and TRBJ2-1; D remains ambiguous. Germline V lookup: CDR1 MDHEN, CDR2 SYDVKM. The ends were cut back, 1 base at V and 3 bases at J, with 10 bases in the middle. This CDR3 comprises 15 residues. CDR3 protein: CASSLFSLNYNEQFF. The CDR3 bases are TGTGCCAGCAGTTTATTTTCTCTTAACTACAATGAGCAGTTCTTC.

This chain connects TRBV27 to TRBJ2-5, with D possibly matching TRBD2 (5 bases). Germline loops: CDR1 MNHEY, CDR2 SMNVEV (reference sequence). Between the trimmed V and J ends, which lost 1 base and 5 bases, there was a span of 11 bases. This CDR3 contains 14 residues. For the CDR3, the DNA is TGTGCCAGCAGTTTATATGGTTCGGGGGAGACCCAGTACTTC. This translates into CASSLYGSGETQYF.

The rearrangement uses TRBV7-9 and TRBJ2-7, with D perhaps TRBD1 (5 bases). Germline V gives CDR1 SEHNR, CDR2 FQNEAQ (reference sequence). V lost 6 bases to trimming and J lost 4 bases, with 10 bases between them. CDR3 length: 12 residues. The CDR3 DNA follows: TGTGCCAGCAGACAGCAGGGTTACGAGCAGTACGTC. Protein sequence: CASRQQGYEQYV.

The V gene is TRBV11-3, the J gene TRBJ1-1; weak D call: TRBD1 (6 bases). CDR1 SGHNT and CDR2 YENEEA come from the germline V gene. The CDR3 runs 13 residues. V was trimmed by 2 bases and J by 8 bases, leaving 12 bases between them. The CDR3 protein is CASSLLTTGEAFF. In nucleotides, the CDR3 is TGTGCCAGCAGCTTACTGACCACAGGGGAAGCTTTCTTT.

The chain employs TRBV4-3 and TRBJ2-5, with D tentatively TRBD1 (7 bases). Trimming took 4 bases from V and 1 from J, leaving 16 bases between them. Germline V CDR1 and CDR2: LGHNA, YSLEER. The CDR3 extends over 16 amino acids. The CDR3 loop reads CASSPEGDSVQETQYF. The CDR3 nucleotides are TGCGCCAGCAGCCCGGAGGGGGACAGCGTCCAAGAGACCCAGTACTTC.

The chain carries TRBV13 and TRBJ2-3; 11 nucleotides line up with TRBD2. The CDR3 covers 16 residues. V was clipped by 5 bases and J by 2 bases; unmatched bases: 6. Looked up from germline, CDR1 is PRHDT and CDR2 is FYEKMQ (reference sequence). CDR3 DNA sequence: TGTGCCAGCAGCCCCCGACTAGCGGGGTTCACAGATACGCAGTATTTT. It yields the protein CASSPRLAGFTDTQYF.

The gene calls are TRBV5-4 and TRBJ1-1; TRBD1 is a possible D gene (6 bases). With 1 base removed from V and 4 bases from J, the gap between germline ends came to 11 bases. Germline values: CDR1 SGHNT, CDR2 YYREEE (reference sequence). CDR3 length equals 14 residues. The CDR3 region is CASSLTGLVTEAFF. The CDR3 nucleotides are TGTGCCAGCAGCTTGACAGGGTTAGTCACTGAAGCTTTCTTT.